One sample yielded the 21 T cell receptor beta chains listed below, sequenced in a study of blood T cell repertoires in COVID-19. Data came from immunoSEQ multiplex PCR; TCRdb stores just in-frame clones and leaves some out. The sample yields about 250,000 clones, about 88% seen once. Sample: peripheral blood. Receptor source: a woman aged 40 to 50 who had recovered from COVID-19.

The chain employs TRBV7-6 and TRBJ2-3; TRBD2 agrees at 7 bases. In germline, CDR1 is SGHVS, CDR2 FNYEAQ. V shed 5 bases, J shed 1 base, and the junction held 9 bases outside the gene matches. There are 16 residues in the CDR3. The CDR3 loop reads CASSPIAAGGTDTQYF. For the CDR3, the DNA is TGTGCCAGCAGCCCGATAGCGGCGGGGGGCACAGATACGCAGTATTTT.

V gene TRBV7-3 combines with J gene TRBJ1-2; 7 nucleotides agree with TRBD1. V lost 1 base, J lost 8 bases, and 7 bases stayed unmatched. The germline gives CDR1 SGHTA, CDR2 FQGTGA. CDR3 size: 14 residues. CDR3 protein: CASSLSPGQRGYTF. Here the CDR3 DNA reads TGTGCCAGCAGCTTAAGCCCGGGACAGAGGGGCTACACCTTC.

The chain recombines TRBV9 with TRBJ2-1, with 8 bases matching TRBD2. CDR1 and CDR2 (germline): SGDLS, YYNGEE. The CDR3 is made up of 14 amino acids. The V gene end was trimmed by 0 bases and the J gene end by 12 bases; junction bases not matched to a gene: 8. In DNA, the CDR3 is TGTGCCAGCAGCGTAGCGGCTAGCGGGTTGGGGCAGTTCTTC. Encoded protein: CASSVAASGLGQFF.

V and J are TRBV3-1 (or the pseudogene TRBV3-2) and TRBJ2-7; D not certain. Trimming took 4 bases from V and 2 from J, leaving 6 bases between them. The CDR3 sequence is 12 residues long. CDR1 and CDR2 from the germline V gene are LGHDT and YNNKEL (reference sequence). CDR3 coding DNA: TGTGCCAGCAGCCGAGGAACCTACGAGCAGTACTTC. This codes for CASSRGTYEQYF.

The chain recombines TRBV7-6 with TRBJ1-4; 7 bases agree with TRBD1. The CDR3 contains 15 residues. Germline assignment: CDR1 SGHVS and CDR2 FNYEAQ. J was trimmed by 6 bases and V by 4 bases; bases with no gene match: 8. CDR3 coding DNA: TGTGCCAGCAGCTGGGTGACAGGGTCGGATGAAAAACTGTTTTTT. Translation: CASSWVTGSDEKLFF.

V is TRBV29-1 and J is TRBJ2-3; TRBD2 aligns across 15 bases. CDR3 length equals 17 residues. V trimming: 6 bases; J trimming: 4 bases; junction bases outside the gene matches: 11. Per the germline V gene, CDR1 is SQVTM and CDR2 is ANQGSEA. The CDR3 DNA sequence: TGCAGCGTCGAGGGAGGACTAGCGGGAGGGCCACCAGATACGCAGTATTTT. This sequence encodes CSVEGGLAGGPPDTQYF.

Comment on this clone: Germline and junction disagree at one end, which may indicate a read error. The chain has TRBV7-7 and TRBJ2-1; the match to TRBD2 covers 9 bases. CDR1 and CDR2 from the germline V gene are SSHAT and FNYEAQ (reference sequence). The CDR3 covers 16 residues. CDR3 in DNA: TGTGCTAGCAGCTTAAGACTAGCGGCCTCCTACAATGAGCAGTTCTTC. Its protein is CASSLRLAASYNEQFF.

The rearrangement joins TRBV12-1 to TRBJ2-2; whether TRBD1, the table's D call, matches the DNA was not checked. TRBV12-1 is recorded as a pseudogene. The CDR3 is made up of 15 amino acids. The CDR3 region is CASSFNQTGSGELFF. The CDR3, as DNA: TGTGCCAGCAGCTTCAACCAGACAGGCTCCGGGGAGCTGTTTTTT.

The chain links TRBV19 to TRBJ1-4, with TRBD1 as a possible D gene (5 bases). The CDR3 runs 12 residues. Trimming took off 4 bases at V and 8 bases at J, with 8 bases between the two ends. CDR1 is LNHDA, CDR2 SQIVND, per germline (reference sequence). CDR3 amino acids: CASSRGVEKLFF. CDR3 DNA sequence: TGTGCCAGTAGTAGGGGGGTCGAAAAACTGTTTTTT.

The V and J genes are TRBV4-2 and TRBJ2-3; unclear D gene. The CDR3 has 15 residues. From germline, CDR1 is LGHNA and CDR2 YNFKEQ. Trimming stripped 4 bases from V and 2 bases from J, with 13 bases between. CDR3 sequence: CASSPGRIYTDTQYF. The DNA of the CDR3 is TGTGCCAGCAGCCCCGGCAGGATTTACACAGATACGCAGTATTTT.

The sample holds a few counts of this clone. The rearrangement uses TRBV27 and TRBJ2-7, with 9 bases identical to TRBD2. CDR1 MNHEY and CDR2 SMNVEV come from the germline V gene (reference sequence). CDR3 length equals 16 residues. V lost 11 bases to trimming and J lost 3 bases; unmatched junction nucleotides: 17. CDR3 DNA sequence: TGTGCCGCAGGAGGGACCCCCGGGACTAGCATCTACGAGCAGTACTTC. This encodes CAAGGTPGTSIYEQYF.

The chain joins TRBV5-6 to TRBJ2-1; possible D gene TRBD1, 7 bases. V lost 4 bases and J 7 bases, leaving 18 bases between the germline ends. This CDR3 has 15 amino acids. The V gene's germline CDR1 is SGHDT and CDR2 YYEEEE. CDR3 DNA: TGTGCCAGCAGCCGGACAGGTTGGGGGAGGAATGAGCAGTTCTTC. Encoded protein: CASSRTGWGRNEQFF.

The rearrangement uses TRBV19 and TRBJ1-5; possible D gene TRBD1, 6 bases. Germline lookup yields CDR1 LNHDA and CDR2 SQIVND (reference sequence). V gave up 3 bases and J gave up 8 bases, with 14 bases separating them. This CDR3 comprises 14 residues. The CDR3 DNA is TGTGCCAGTAGTATGGCGGGGGCTGGTGAGCCCCAGCATTTT. Protein sequence: CASSMAGAGEPQHF.

This sequence joins TRBV14 and TRBJ2-1, with no clear D. With 4 bases removed from V and 3 bases from J, the gap between germline ends came to 4 bases. Germline loops: CDR1 SGHDN, CDR2 FVKESK. CDR3 size: 12 residues. The CDR3 loop is CASSRVYNEQFF. CDR3 DNA sequence: TGTGCCAGCAGCCGAGTCTACAATGAGCAGTTCTTC.

The rearrangement uses TRBV6-4 and TRBJ2-7, with 12 bases lining up with TRBD2. The CDR3 consists of 15 residues. The J segment lost 5 bases and the V segment lost 6 bases, leaving 8 bases of the junction unmatched. CDR1 and CDR2 from the germline V gene are MRHNA and SNTAGT. The CDR3 DNA sequence: TGTGCCAGCAGGCCCGGACTAGCGGGAACCCACGAGCAGTACTTC. Its translation is CASRPGLAGTHEQYF.

This CDR3 reads CATSGEYPYGYTF. The CDR3, as DNA: TGTGCCACCAGTGGGGAGTATCCCTATGGCTACACCTTC. The chain uses TRBV24-1 and TRBJ1-2; no clear D. V lost 5 bases to trimming and J lost 4 bases, with 10 bases between them. CDR1 and CDR2 from the germline V gene are KGHDR and SFDVKD. This CDR3 has 13 amino acids.

The rearrangement uses TRBV15 and TRBJ1-1, with D possibly matching TRBD1 (5 bases). Germline CDR1 LNHNV, CDR2 YYDKDF (reference sequence). V lost 1 base and J lost 1, with 16 bases in between. The CDR3 is made up of 17 amino acids. DNA for the CDR3: TGTGCCACCAGCAGAGGCGGTTCTCGGACACAGAACACTGAAGCTTTCTTT. Amino acids: CATSRGGSRTQNTEAFF.

The chain uses TRBV5-4 and TRBJ2-5; the match to TRBD2 covers 9 bases. Germline CDR1 reads SGHNT; CDR2 reads YYREEE (reference sequence). This CDR3 is 15 amino acids long. Unmatched junction bases numbered 8, after V lost 3 bases and J lost 5 bases. DNA for the CDR3: TGTGCCAGCAGCTCCGGGCCCGCGGGAGGGGAGACCCAGTACTTC. It specifies CASSSGPAGGETQYF.

V usage is TRBV7-6 and J usage is TRBJ2-7; 10 positions agree with TRBD2. V shed 5 bases and J 2 bases; nucleotides not matched to a gene: 6. The germline CDR1 and CDR2 sequences are SGHVS and FNYEAQ. CDR3 length equals 15 residues. The CDR3 sequence is CASSPLAGGPYEQYF. The CDR3 nucleotides read TGTGCCAGCAGCCCCTTAGCGGGAGGCCCCTACGAGCAGTACTTC.

The rearrangement links TRBV4-3 to TRBJ2-7; TRBD2 matches 7 bases. The CDR3 consists of 17 residues. V shed 0 bases, J shed 7 bases, and the junction held 15 bases outside the gene matches. Per germline, CDR1 LGHNA and CDR2 YSLEER. CDR3 sequence: CASSQDRAAGAPGEQYV. The CDR3, as DNA: TGCGCCAGCAGCCAAGATCGGGCCGCGGGAGCCCCGGGGGAGCAGTACGTC.

J is TRBJ2-7 and V is TRBV5-6; D unresolved. V shed 4 bases and J shed 2 bases, with 13 bases lying between them. From germline, CDR1 is SGHDT and CDR2 YYEEEE. The CDR3 runs 14 residues. This chain's CDR3 is CASSRSSVPYEQYF. CDR3 bases: TGTGCCAGCAGCCGATCCAGCGTACCCTACGAGCAGTACTTC.